The 23 T cell receptor beta chains listed next were all sequenced from one sample in a study of tumor-infiltrating lymphocytes in primary liver carcinoma (dated by TCRdb to the late 2010s). Without any cell sorting, total RNA and DNA were co-extracted from approximately 22-30 mg of bulk tissue using the AllPrep DNA/RNA mini kit. The sequencer was an Illumina HiSeq 2500. TCRbeta-specific cDNA was reverse-transcribed from roughly 500 ng total RNA using a constant-region primer and ProtoScript II reverse transcriptase. TCRbeta libraries were built with three nested multiplex PCR rounds, a slightly modified ARM-PCR procedure. Each of the first two PCR rounds ran for nine to eleven cycles and used multiplex TRBV1-TRBV30 forward primers together with a Cbeta reverse primer. TCRdb reprocessing: public reads trimmed at Q25 with fastp, clones called with MiXCR, in-frame beta chains kept. CDR3 protein sequences are deduplicated, and each keeps its most common genes and DNA. The sample has fewer than 30,000 distinct CDR3 sequences on record, around 84% of them singletons. The leading ten clones occupy 46% of the sample.

What was sequenced was liver tumor tissue from sampling region 3. What the cell subset or site label conveys for this sample: tumor region T3, left-lateral pole. These receptors were taken from a middle-aged man with primary liver carcinoma and hepatitis B virus infection.

As to this clonotype: The CDR3 carries no conserved terminal phenylalanine or tryptophan, so it likely arises from a read error. This sequence joins TRBV4-2 and TRBJ1-1; D is unclear. Germline CDR1 reads LGHNA; CDR2 reads YNFKEQ. This CDR3 has 17 amino acids. The CDR3 DNA sequence: TGTGCCAGCAACCAAGAGTACGGACTGGGTTTTTGGACTGAAGCTTTCTTA. Encoded protein: CASNQEYGLGFWTEAFL.

The sample holds a few counts of this clonotype. The chain recombines TRBV29-1 with TRBJ2-3, with D tentatively TRBD2 (6 bases). Germline loops: CDR1 SQVTM, CDR2 ANQGSEA. The V end was cut by 6 bases, the J end by 2 bases, with 18 bases between. The CDR3 runs 15 residues. The CDR3 region is CSVSGTGGFTDTQYF. The CDR3 bases are TGCAGCGTCTCCGGGACTGGCGGATTCACAGATACGCAGTATTTT.

Worth noting for this clonotype: Because it lacks the conserved phenylalanine or tryptophan at the end, this CDR3 is likely a read error. V is TRBV29-1 and J is TRBJ2-5; the D gene is possibly TRBD1 (5 bases). Germline V lookup: CDR1 SQVTM, CDR2 ANQGSEA. This CDR3 has 15 residues. V lost 2 bases and J lost 5, with 18 bases in between. DNA for the CDR3: TGCAGCGTTGAAACGGACAAGGGGCGTGGTGAGACCCAGTACTCC. Protein product: CSVETDKGRGETQYS.

Points on this clonotype: Since no conserved phenylalanine or tryptophan closes the CDR3, a read error is the likely cause. The chain has TRBV6-2 or TRBV6-3 and TRBJ1-2; no clear D. This CDR3 contains 13 residues. Germline CDR1 reads MNHEY; CDR2 reads SVGEGT. The CDR3 nucleotides read TGTGCCAGCAGTAATACCGCTTCCTATGACTACACCTTA. Translated, it gives CASSNTASYDYTL.

In this sample, this clonotype turned up many times. The chain combines TRBV6-1 with TRBJ2-1, with no clear D. Trimming left V 6 bases short and J 10 bases short, with 10 bases between. Germline CDR1 and CDR2: MNHNS and SASEGT. The CDR3 consists of 11 residues. CDR3: CASSLPTEQFF. CDR3 coding DNA: TGTGCCAGCAGCCTCCCGACAGAGCAGTTCTTC.

With respect to this clonotype: Without the conserved terminal phenylalanine or tryptophan, this CDR3 likely stems from a read error. V and J are TRBV29-1 and TRBJ2-1, with 7 bases lining up with TRBD2. The CDR3 consists of 15 residues. Germline trimming cut 6 bases from V and 6 bases from J; bases unmatched to any gene: 14. CDR1 is SQVTM and CDR2 is ANQGSEA in the germline V gene. The CDR3 region is CSVEGLAGAPNEQFS. Written as DNA, the CDR3 is TGCAGCGTCGAGGGTCTGGCGGGAGCACCCAATGAGCAGTTCTCT.

This clonotype appeared a single time. V gene TRBV12-3 or TRBV12-4 combines with J gene TRBJ2-1; 8 bases line up with TRBD1. V trimming: 7 bases; J trimming: 9 bases; junction bases outside the gene matches: 14. This CDR3 is 15 amino acids long. The DNA for the CDR3 is TGTGCCAGCATTAAACAGGGGGTAAGCGACGTTGAGCAGTTCTTC. Translation: CASIKQGVSDVEQFF.

V is TRBV5-4 and J is TRBJ2-7; TRBD2 might be the D (6 bases). CDR3 length: 15 amino acids. Germline V CDR1 and CDR2: SGHNT, YYREEE (reference sequence). The V and J ends lost 3 bases and 10 bases respectively, with 23 bases between them. Written as DNA, the CDR3 is TGTGCCAGCAGCTCGGAGGGCAGGGCCTACAACAACCAGTACTTC. Protein product: CASSSEGRAYNNQYF. Full variable domain (remainder filled in from reference TRBV5-4 and TRBJ2-7): ETGVTQSPTHLIKTRGQQVTLRCSSQSGHNTVSWYQQALGQGPQFIFQYYREEENGRGNFPPRFSGLQFPNYSSELNVNALELDDSALYLCASSSEGRAYNNQYFGPGTRLTVT.

Relative to its sample, this clonotype is large. CDR3 amino acids: CASSLESGRTDTQYF. The CDR3 DNA sequence: TGTGCCAGCAGCTTAGAGTCCGGGCGCACAGATACGCAGTATTTT. The chain carries TRBV11-3 and TRBJ2-3; D not certain. This CDR3 spans 15 amino acids. CDR1 and CDR2 from the germline V gene are SGHNT and YENEEA. With 0 bases removed from V and 1 base from J, the gap between germline ends came to 8 bases.

This clonotype showed up just a few times. It may be a read error: a sequence one base away is much more abundant. J is TRBJ2-5 and V is TRBV5-4; TRBD1 aligns across 7 bases. Germline V CDR1 and CDR2: SGHNT, YYREEE (reference sequence). V was clipped by 4 bases and J by 5 bases; unmatched bases: 8. The CDR3 totals 14 residues. CDR3 nucleotides: TGTGCCAGCAGCGGTGGGACAGAATCGGAGACCCAGTACTTC. This translates into CASSGGTESETQYF.

By share, this clonotype counts as medium-sized. This chain connects TRBV14 to TRBJ1-1; D not resolved. This CDR3 region has 14 residues. The V end lost 6 bases, the J end lost 2 bases, and 13 bases lay between the germline ends. Germline V lookup: CDR1 SGHDN, CDR2 FVKESK. CDR3 bases: TGTGCCAGCAGGCCCCGGGAGGGAAACACTGAAGCTTTCTTT. Amino acid sequence: CASRPREGNTEAFF.

A note on this clonotype: Germline and junction disagree at one end, which may indicate a read error. The J gene is TRBJ2-1, the V gene TRBV6-2 or TRBV6-3; D perhaps matches TRBD2 (6 bases). Looked up from germline, CDR1 is MNHEY and CDR2 is SVGEGT. This CDR3 region has 14 residues. As DNA, the CDR3 is TGTACCAGCAGGGTCAGCAGTCGGCGGGACGAGCAGTTCTTC. Protein sequence: CTSRVSSRRDEQFF.

Note on this clonotype: One junction end does not reproduce the germline sequence, and a read error may be involved. The chain joins TRBV6-5 to TRBJ2-7; weak D call: TRBD2 (5 bases). The CDR3 length is 15 residues. CDR1 and CDR2 from the germline V gene are MNHEY and SVGAGI. For the CDR3, the DNA is TGTGCCAGCAGAAGAAAACTGGAGGCCATGGGTGAGCGGTACTTC. Residues: CASRRKLEAMGERYF.

This clonotype has more than one count but fewer than ten. J is TRBJ2-1 and V is TRBV2; maybe TRBD2 (6 bases). Germline CDR1 reads SNHLY; CDR2 reads FYNNEI. V lost 6 bases, J lost 5 bases, and 20 bases lay in between. This CDR3 is 16 amino acids long. The CDR3 region is CASSPRGTFPNNEQFF. CDR3 sequence (DNA): TGTGCCAGCAGCCCGCGCGGGACTTTCCCAAACAATGAGCAGTTCTTC. Supplemented by reference TRBV2 and TRBJ2-1, the full variable domain reads EPEVTQTPSHQVTQMGQEVILRCVPISNHLYFYWYRQILGQKVEFLVSFYNNEISEKSEIFDDQFSVERPDGSNFTLKIRSTKLEDSAMYFCASSPRGTFPNNEQFFGPGTRLTVL.

In the case of this clonotype: The conserved phenylalanine or tryptophan normally closing the CDR3 is absent here, so this likely arose from a read error. This rearrangement joins TRBV11-2 to TRBJ2-7, with 7 bases that match TRBD1. J was trimmed by 6 bases and V by 5 bases; bases with no gene match: 16. Germline V CDR1 and CDR2: SGHAT, FQNNGV. The CDR3 spans 16 residues. The CDR3 DNA is TGTGCCAGCAGCCTCATACAGGGGCCCATACATAGCGAGCAGTACCTC. It translates to CASSLIQGPIHSEQYL.

Of note for this clonotype: The CDR3 does not end in the conserved phenylalanine or tryptophan, so this is likely a read error. The chain combines TRBV14 with TRBJ1-1; a weak D match, TRBD1 (6 bases). The germline V gene has CDR1 SGHDN and CDR2 FVKESK. V shed 7 bases and J shed 4 bases, with 16 bases lying between them. The CDR3 sequence is 14 residues long. The CDR3 sequence: CASILRRGGTEAFC. The CDR3, as DNA: TGTGCCAGCATCCTTCGCCGAGGGGGCACTGAAGCTTTCTGT.

Notes on this clonotype: At one of its ends the junction is not consistent with the germline gene, which may arise from a read error. The J gene is TRBJ2-1, the V gene TRBV4-3, with D possibly TRBD2 on 6 matching bases. Germline V gene lookup returns CDR1 LGHNA and CDR2 YSLEER. This CDR3 contains 16 residues. For the CDR3, the DNA is TGTGCCAACAGCCAAGTACTAGCCTCTACCTACAATGAGCCGTTCTTC. Translation gives CANSQVLASTYNEPFF.

Concerning this clonotype itself: Germline is not matched at one junction end, which may reflect a read error. The rearrangement uses TRBV25-1 and TRBJ2-3; D not certain. The CDR3 spans 14 residues. Germline V gene sequence: CDR1 MGHDK, CDR2 SYGVNS. In nucleotides, the CDR3 is TGTACCAGCAGTGATGTCGTTCGCACAGATACGCAGTATTTT. Translating gives CTSSDVVRTDTQYF.

This chain links TRBV28 with TRBJ2-5; D is possibly TRBD2 (6 bases). The CDR3 contains 17 residues. CDR1 MDHEN and CDR2 SYDVKM come from the germline V gene. The V end was cut by 2 bases, the J end by 5 bases, with 21 bases between. CDR3 region: CASSLLVGGGTIETQYF. The DNA of the CDR3 is TGTGCCAGCAGTTTACTTGTCGGTGGCGGGACGATTGAGACCCAGTACTTC. Combining the CDR3 with reference TRBV28 and TRBJ2-5 gives the whole variable domain DVKVTQSSRYLVKRTGEKVFLECVQDMDHENMFWYRQDPGLGLRLIYFSYDVKMKEKGDIPEGYSVSREKKERFSLILESASTNQTSMYLCASSLLVGGGTIETQYFGPGTRLLVL.

Points on this clonotype: The conserved final phenylalanine or tryptophan is absent from the CDR3, which likely points to a read error. The DNA is left out, because the CDR3 cannot be placed on it with certainty; the CDR3 is given as TCRdb lists it. The chain is built from TRBV4-3 and TRBJ2-7; whether TRBD2, the table's D call, matches the DNA was not checked. The CDR3 is 15 amino acids long, termini counted. Per the germline V gene, CDR1 is LGHNA and CDR2 is YSLEER. The CDR3: CASNQDRETPYEQYS.

Comments on this clonotype: Sequence at one end of the junction differs from germline and may be a read error. In DNA, the CDR3 is TGTGCCAGCAGACAAGGGGACAGGGACTATAGCTACACCTTC. Its protein product is CASRQGDRDYSYTF. This chain links TRBV4-1 with TRBJ1-2, with 9 bases aligning to TRBD1. The CDR3 is made up of 14 amino acids. The germline CDR1 and CDR2 sequences are MGHRA and YSYEKL.

This clonotype was observed a handful of times. Sequence at one end of the junction differs from germline and may be a read error. This chain uses TRBV5-4 with TRBJ2-3; TRBD2 aligns across 12 bases. The germline V gene encodes CDR1 SGHNT and CDR2 YYREEE (reference sequence). The CDR3 contains 17 residues. CDR3 protein: CASSPLLTSGSTETQYF. The DNA of the CDR3 is TGTGCCAGTAGCCCCCTACTGACTAGCGGGAGCACAGAAACGCAGTATTTT. The complete variable domain, with remaining parts taken from reference TRBV5-4 and TRBJ2-3, reads ETGVTQSPTHLIKTRGQQVTLRCSSQSGHNTVSWYQQALGQGPQFIFQYYREEENGRGNFPPRFSGLQFPNYSSELNVNALELDDSALYLCASSPLLTSGSTETQYFGPGTRLTVL.

The V call is TRBV6-5, the J call TRBJ2-7; 9 nucleotides agree with TRBD1. The V gene's germline CDR1 is MNHEY and CDR2 SVGAGI. The CDR3 loop spans 14 amino acids. CDR3 nucleotide sequence: TGTACCGGCCCCTGCGGGACAGGGTATAACGAGCAGTACTTC. Translated, it gives CTGPCGTGYNEQYF.